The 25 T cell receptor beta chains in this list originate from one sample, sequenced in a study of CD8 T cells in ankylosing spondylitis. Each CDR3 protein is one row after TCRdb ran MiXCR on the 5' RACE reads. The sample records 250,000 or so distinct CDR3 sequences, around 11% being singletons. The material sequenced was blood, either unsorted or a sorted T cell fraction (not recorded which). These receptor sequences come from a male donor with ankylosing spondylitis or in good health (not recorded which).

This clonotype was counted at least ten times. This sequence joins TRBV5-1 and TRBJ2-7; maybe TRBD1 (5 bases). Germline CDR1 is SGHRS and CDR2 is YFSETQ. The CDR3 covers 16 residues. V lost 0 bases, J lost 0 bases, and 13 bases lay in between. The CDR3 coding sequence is TGCGCCAGCAGCTTGGTGACAGCCCCGAGCTCCTACGAGCAGTACTTC. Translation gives CASSLVTAPSSYEQYF.

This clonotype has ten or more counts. CDR3 protein: CASVGGLTEAFF. The DNA of the CDR3 is TGTGCCAGCGTCGGGGGTTTAACTGAAGCTTTCTTT. The chain is built from TRBV6-1 and TRBJ1-1; tentative D call: TRBD1 (5 bases). With 8 bases removed from V and 5 bases from J, the gap between germline ends came to 12 bases. This CDR3 has 12 residues. Germline CDR1 is MNHNS and CDR2 is SASEGT.

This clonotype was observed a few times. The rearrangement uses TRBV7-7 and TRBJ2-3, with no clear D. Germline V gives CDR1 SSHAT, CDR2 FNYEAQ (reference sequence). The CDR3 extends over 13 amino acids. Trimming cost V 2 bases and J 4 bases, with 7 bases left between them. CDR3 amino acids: CASSLSEADTQYF. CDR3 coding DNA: TGTGCCAGCAGCTTAAGTGAGGCAGATACGCAGTATTTT.

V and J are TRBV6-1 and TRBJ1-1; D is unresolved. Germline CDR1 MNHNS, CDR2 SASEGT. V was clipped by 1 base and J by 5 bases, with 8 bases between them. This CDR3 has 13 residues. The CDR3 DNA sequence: TGTGCCAGCAGTGAAGACCCCTATACTGAAGCTTTCTTT. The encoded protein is CASSEDPYTEAFF.

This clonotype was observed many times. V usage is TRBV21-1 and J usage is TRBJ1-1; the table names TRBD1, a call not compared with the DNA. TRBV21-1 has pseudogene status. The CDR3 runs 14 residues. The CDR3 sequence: CAPRGSDRDTEAFF. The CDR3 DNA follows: TGTGCTCCCCGTGGGTCGGATAGGGACACTGAAGCTTTCTTT.

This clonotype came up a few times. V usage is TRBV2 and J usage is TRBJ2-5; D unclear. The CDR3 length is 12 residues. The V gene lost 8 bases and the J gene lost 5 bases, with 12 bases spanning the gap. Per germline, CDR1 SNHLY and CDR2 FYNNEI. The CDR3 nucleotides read TGTGCCAGCGGCCCGAAAGGGGAGACCCAGTACTTC. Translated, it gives CASGPKGETQYF.

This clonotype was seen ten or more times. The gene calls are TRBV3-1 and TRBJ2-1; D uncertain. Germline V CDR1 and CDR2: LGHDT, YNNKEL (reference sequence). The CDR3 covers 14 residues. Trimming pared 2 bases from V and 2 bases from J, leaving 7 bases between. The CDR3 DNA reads TGTGCCAGCAGCCAACCGGGTACCTACAATGAGCAGTTCTTC. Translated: CASSQPGTYNEQFF.

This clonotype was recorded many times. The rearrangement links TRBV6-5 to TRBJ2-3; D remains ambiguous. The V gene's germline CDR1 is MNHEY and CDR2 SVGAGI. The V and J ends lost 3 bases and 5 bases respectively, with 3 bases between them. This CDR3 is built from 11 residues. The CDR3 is CASSYLDTQYF. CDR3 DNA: TGTGCCAGCAGTTATTTAGATACGCAGTATTTT.

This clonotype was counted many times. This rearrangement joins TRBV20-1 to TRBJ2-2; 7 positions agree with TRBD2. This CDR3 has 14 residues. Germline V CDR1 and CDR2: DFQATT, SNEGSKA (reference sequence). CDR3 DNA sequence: TGCAGCTTCAGGACTAGTCTGAACACCGGGGAGCTGTTTTTT. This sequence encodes CSFRTSLNTGELFF.

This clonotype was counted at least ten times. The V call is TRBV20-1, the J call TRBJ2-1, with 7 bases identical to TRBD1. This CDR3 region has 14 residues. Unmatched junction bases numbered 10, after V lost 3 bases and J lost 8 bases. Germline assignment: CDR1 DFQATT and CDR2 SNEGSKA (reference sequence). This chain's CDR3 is CSASRDSTTHEQFF. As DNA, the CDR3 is TGCAGTGCTAGCCGGGACAGTACTACCCATGAGCAGTTCTTC.

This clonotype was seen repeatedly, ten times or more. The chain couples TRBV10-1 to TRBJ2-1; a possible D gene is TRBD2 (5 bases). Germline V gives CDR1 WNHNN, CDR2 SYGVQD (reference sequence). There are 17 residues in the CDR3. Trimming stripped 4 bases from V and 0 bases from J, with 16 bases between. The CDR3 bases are TGCGCCAGCAGTGTCCAGATTAGGGCGGGCTCCTACAATGAGCAGTTCTTC. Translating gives CASSVQIRAGSYNEQFF.

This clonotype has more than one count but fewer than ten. The CDR3 here is CASSPVMGQTSYEQYF. CDR3 DNA: TGTGCCAGCAGCCCCGTTATGGGACAGACTTCCTACGAGCAGTACTTC. V and J are TRBV7-9 and TRBJ2-7, with 7 bases that match TRBD1. Per the germline V gene, CDR1 is SEHNR and CDR2 is FQNEAQ (reference sequence). Losses at the gene ends were 5 bases for V and 1 base for J; bases not matched to a gene: 11. This CDR3 is 16 amino acids long. Full variable domain (rest looked up from reference TRBV7-9 and TRBJ2-7): DTGVSQNPRHKITKRGQNVTFRCDPISEHNRLYWYRQTLGQGPEFLTYFQNEAQLEKSRLLSDRFSAERPKGSFSTLEIQRTEQGDSAMYLCASSPVMGQTSYEQYFGPGTRLTVT.

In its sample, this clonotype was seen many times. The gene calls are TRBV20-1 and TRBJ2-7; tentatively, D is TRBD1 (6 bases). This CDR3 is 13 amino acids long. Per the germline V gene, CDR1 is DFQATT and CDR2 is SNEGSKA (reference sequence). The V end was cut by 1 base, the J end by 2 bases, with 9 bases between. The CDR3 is CSARADSPYEQYF. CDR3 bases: TGCAGTGCTAGAGCGGACAGTCCCTACGAGCAGTACTTC.

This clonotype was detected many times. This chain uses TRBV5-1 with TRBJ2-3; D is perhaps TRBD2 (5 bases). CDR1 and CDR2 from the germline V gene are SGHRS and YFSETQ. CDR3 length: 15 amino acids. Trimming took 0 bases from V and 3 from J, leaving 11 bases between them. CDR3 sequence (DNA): TGCGCCAGCAGCTTGGTAGGCCCGGGAACAGATACGCAGTATTTT. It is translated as CASSLVGPGTDTQYF.

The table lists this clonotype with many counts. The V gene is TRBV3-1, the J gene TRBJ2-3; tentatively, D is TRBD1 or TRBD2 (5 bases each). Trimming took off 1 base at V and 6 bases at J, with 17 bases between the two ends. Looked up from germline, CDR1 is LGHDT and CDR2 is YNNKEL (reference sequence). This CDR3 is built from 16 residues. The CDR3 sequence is CASSQGLRIWGDTQYF. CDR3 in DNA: TGTGCCAGCAGCCAAGGACTTCGTATCTGGGGGGATACGCAGTATTTT.

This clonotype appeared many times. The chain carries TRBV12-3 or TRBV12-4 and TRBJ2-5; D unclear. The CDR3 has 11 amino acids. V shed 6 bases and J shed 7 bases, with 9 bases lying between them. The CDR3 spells CASSVLGTQYF. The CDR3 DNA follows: TGTGCCAGCAGCGTTCTAGGGACCCAGTACTTC.

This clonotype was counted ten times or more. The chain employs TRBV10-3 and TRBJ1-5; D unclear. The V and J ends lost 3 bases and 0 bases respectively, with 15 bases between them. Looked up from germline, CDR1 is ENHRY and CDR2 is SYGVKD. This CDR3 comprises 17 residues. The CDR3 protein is CAISDSAGSGSNQPQHF. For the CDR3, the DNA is TGTGCCATCAGTGACAGTGCGGGGTCAGGTAGCAATCAGCCCCAGCATTTT.

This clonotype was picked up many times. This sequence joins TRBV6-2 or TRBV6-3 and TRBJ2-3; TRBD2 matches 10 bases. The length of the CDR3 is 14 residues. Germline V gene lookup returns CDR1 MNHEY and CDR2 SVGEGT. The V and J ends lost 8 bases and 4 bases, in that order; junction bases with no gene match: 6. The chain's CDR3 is CASLAGGLPDTQYF. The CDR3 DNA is TGTGCCAGCTTAGCGGGAGGCTTGCCAGATACGCAGTATTTT.

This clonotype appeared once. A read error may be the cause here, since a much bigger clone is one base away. CDR3 sequence reads: CASSVLAGGPETQYF. CDR3 DNA sequence: TGTGCCAGCAGCGTACTAGCGGGGGGGCCGGAGACCCAGTACTTC. The chain links TRBV12-3 or TRBV12-4 to TRBJ2-5, with 13 bases matching TRBD2. V dropped 6 bases and J dropped 5; count of bases not matched to a gene: 6. CDR3 length equals 15 residues.

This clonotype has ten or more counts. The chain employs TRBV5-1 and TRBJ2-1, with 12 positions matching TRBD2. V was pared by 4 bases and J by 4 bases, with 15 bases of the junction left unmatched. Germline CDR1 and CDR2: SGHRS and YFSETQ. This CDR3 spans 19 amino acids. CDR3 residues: CASSPLDLTTSGGYNEQFF. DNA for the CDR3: TGCGCCAGCAGCCCACTCGACCTGACGACTAGCGGGGGTTACAATGAGCAGTTCTTC.

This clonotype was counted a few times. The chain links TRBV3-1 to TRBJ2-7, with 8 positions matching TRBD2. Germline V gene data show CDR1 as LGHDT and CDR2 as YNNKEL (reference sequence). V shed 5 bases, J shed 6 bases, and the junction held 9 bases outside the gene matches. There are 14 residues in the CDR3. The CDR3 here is CASSLKREQGEQYF. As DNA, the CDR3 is TGTGCCAGCAGCTTGAAGCGGGAGCAAGGCGAGCAGTACTTC.

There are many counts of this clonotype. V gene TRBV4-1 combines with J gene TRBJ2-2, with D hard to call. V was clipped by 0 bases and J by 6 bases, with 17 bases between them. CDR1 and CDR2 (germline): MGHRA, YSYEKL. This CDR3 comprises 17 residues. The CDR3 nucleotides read TGCGCCAGCAGCCAAGATTCTCGGCTAGTTAGGGCCGGGGAGCTGTTTTTT. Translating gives CASSQDSRLVRAGELFF.

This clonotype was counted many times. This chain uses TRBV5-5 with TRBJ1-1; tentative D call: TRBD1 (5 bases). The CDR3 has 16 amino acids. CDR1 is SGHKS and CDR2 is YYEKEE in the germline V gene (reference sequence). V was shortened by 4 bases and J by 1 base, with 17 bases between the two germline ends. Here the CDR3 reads CASSRWVRGQNTEAFF. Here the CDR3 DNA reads TGTGCCAGCAGCCGGTGGGTGAGAGGACAGAACACTGAAGCTTTCTTT.

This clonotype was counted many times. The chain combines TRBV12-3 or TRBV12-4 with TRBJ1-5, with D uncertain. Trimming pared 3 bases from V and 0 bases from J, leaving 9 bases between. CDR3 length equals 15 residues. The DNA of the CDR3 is TGTGCCAGCAGTTTGCCAGGCTATAGCAATCAGCCCCAGCATTTT. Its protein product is CASSLPGYSNQPQHF.

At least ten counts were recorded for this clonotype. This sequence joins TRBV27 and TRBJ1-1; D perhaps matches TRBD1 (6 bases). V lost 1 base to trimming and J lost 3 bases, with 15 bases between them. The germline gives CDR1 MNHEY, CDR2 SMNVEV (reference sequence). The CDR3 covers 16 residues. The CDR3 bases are TGTGCCAGCAGTTTATTCGGGGGCAGGGCCGACACTGAAGCTTTCTTT. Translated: CASSLFGGRADTEAFF.